The sequence of this TCR beta chain was determined in a study of breast tumors, draining lymph nodes, adjacent tissues. TCRdb called the multiplex PCR reads again in MiXCR, with one record for every CDR3 protein. The sample has about 140,000 distinct CDR3 sequences, 32% seen once. This clonotype was detected many times. As yet, its antigen is unknown. Samples came from axillary lymph nodes draining the breast cancer. The germline gives CDR1 SGHTS, CDR2 YDEGEE. The ends lost 3 bases at V and 5 bases at J; junction bases unmatched: 4. The CDR3 covers 14 residues. General study results and limits: Findings are consistent with lymph node origin and intratumoral expansion of most tumor T cells.

This clonotype was sampled from a female donor with breast cancer. Some clones in this sample may be carry-over from other donors' samples. The chain recombines TRBV5-8 with TRBJ2-3, with 9 bases aligning to TRBD2. Sequenced sample: axillary lymph node tissue. DNA of the CDR3: TGTGCCAGCAGCTCGGGACTAGCTGTAGATACGCAGTATTTT. It codes for CASSSGLAVDTQYF.